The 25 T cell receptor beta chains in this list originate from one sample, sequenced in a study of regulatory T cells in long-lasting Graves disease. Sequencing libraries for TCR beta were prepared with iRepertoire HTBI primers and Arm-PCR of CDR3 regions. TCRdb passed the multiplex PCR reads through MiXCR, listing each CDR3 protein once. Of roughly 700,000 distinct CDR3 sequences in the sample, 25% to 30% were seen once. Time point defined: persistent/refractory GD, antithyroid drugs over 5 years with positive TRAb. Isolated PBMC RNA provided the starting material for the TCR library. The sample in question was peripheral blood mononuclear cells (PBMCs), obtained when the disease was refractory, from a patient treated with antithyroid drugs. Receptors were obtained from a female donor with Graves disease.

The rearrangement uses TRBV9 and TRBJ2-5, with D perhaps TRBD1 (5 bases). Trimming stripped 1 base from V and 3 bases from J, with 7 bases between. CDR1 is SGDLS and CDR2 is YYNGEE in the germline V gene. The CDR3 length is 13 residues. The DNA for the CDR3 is TGTGCCAGCAGCGTATCAGGGAAAGAGACCCAGTACTTC. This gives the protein CASSVSGKETQYF.

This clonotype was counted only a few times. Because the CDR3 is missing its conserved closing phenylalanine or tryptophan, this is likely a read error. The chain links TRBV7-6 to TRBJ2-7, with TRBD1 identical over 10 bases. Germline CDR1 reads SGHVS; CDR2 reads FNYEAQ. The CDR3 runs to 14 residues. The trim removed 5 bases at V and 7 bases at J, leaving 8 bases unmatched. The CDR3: CASSHRDRGAEQYS. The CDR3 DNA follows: TGTGCCAGCAGCCACCGGGACAGGGGAGCGGAGCAGTACTCC.

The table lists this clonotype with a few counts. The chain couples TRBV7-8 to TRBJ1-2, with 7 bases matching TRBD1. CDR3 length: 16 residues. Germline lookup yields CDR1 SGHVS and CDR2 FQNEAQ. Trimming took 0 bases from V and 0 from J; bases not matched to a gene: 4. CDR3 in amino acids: CASSLAIRGTNYGYTF. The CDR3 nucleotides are TGTGCCAGCAGCTTAGCGATCAGGGGGACTAACTATGGCTACACCTTC.

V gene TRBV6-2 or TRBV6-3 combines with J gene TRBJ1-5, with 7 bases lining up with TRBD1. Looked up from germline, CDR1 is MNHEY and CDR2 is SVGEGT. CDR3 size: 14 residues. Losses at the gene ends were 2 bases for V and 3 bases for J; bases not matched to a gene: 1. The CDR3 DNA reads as TGTGCCAGCAGTTACGGACAGGTCAATCAGCCCCAGCATTTT. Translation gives CASSYGQVNQPQHF.

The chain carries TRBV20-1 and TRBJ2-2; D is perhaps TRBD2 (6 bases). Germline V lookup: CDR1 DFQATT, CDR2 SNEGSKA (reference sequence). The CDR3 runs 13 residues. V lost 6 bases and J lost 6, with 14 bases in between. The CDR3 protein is CSADGGVAGELFF. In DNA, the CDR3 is TGCAGTGCCGACGGAGGGGTGGCCGGGGAGCTGTTTTTT.

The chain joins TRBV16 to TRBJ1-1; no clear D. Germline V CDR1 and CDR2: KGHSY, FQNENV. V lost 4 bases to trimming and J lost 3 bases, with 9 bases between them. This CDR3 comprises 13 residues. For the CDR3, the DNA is TGTGCCAGCAGCCTCAAGTATGACACTGAAGCTTTCTTT. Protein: CASSLKYDTEAFF.

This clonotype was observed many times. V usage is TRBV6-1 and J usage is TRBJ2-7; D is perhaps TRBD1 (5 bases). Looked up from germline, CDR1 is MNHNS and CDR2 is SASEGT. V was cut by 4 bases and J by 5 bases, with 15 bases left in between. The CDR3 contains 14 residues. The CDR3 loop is CASSGGLEIHEQYF. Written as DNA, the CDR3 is TGTGCCAGCAGTGGGGGCCTAGAGATCCACGAGCAGTACTTC.

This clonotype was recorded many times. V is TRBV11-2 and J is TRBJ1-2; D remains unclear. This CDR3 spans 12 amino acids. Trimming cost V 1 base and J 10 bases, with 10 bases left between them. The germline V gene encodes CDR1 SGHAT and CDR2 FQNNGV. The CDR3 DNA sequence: TGTGCCAGCAGCTTAGGAAACAGAGACTACACCTTC. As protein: CASSLGNRDYTF.

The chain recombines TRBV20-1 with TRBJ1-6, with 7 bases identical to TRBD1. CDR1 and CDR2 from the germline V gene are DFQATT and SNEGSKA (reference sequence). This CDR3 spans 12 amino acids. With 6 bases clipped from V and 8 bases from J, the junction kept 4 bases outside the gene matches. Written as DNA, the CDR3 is TGCAGTGCCCAAACAGGGGATTCACCCCTCCACTTT. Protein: CSAQTGDSPLHF.

CDR3: CASSSRLSPSGNTIYF. The CDR3 DNA is TGTGCCAGCAGCAGCCGTTTGTCGCCCTCTGGAAACACCATATATTTT. The chain has TRBV6-1 and TRBJ1-3, with D unclear. Germline V gives CDR1 MNHNS, CDR2 SASEGT. The CDR3 totals 16 residues. Trimming shortened V by 6 bases and J by 0 bases, and 15 bases separated the two germline ends.

CDR3 DNA: TGTGCTAGTGGTTTACTCAGGGGAGGCACTGAAGCTTTCTTT. It is translated as CASGLLRGGTEAFF. The J gene is TRBJ1-1, the V gene TRBV12-5, with D perhaps TRBD1 (6 bases). The ends were cut back, 3 bases at V and 4 bases at J, with 12 bases in the middle. This CDR3 has 14 amino acids. CDR1 and CDR2 from the germline V gene are LGHNT and FRNRAP.

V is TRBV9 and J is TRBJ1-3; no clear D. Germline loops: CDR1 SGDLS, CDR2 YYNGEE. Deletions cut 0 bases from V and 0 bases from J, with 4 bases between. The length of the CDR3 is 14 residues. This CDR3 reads CASSVVGSGNTIYF. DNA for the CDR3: TGTGCCAGCAGCGTAGTGGGCTCTGGAAACACCATATATTTT.

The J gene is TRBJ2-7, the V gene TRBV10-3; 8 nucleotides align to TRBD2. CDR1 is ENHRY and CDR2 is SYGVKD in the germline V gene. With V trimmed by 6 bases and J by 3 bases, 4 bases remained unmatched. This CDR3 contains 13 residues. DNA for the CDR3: TGTGCCATCAGGAGGCTAGCGGGCTACGAGCAGTACTTC. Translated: CAIRRLAGYEQYF.

The CDR3 coding sequence is TGTGCCAGCAGCCCCCCCCGGGCGGGGGGCAGGGAGCAGTTCTTC. As protein: CASSPPRAGGREQFF. The chain has TRBV3-1 and TRBJ2-1, with 8 nucleotides matching TRBD2. The ends lost 4 bases at V and 10 bases at J; junction bases unmatched: 12. From germline, CDR1 is LGHDT and CDR2 YNNKEL (reference sequence). This CDR3 is 15 amino acids long.

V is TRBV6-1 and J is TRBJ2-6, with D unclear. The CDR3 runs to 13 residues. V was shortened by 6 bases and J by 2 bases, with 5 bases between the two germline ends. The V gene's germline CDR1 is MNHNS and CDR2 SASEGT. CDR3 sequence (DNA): TGTGCCAGCAGACGGACTGGGGCCAACGTCCTGACTTTC. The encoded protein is CASRRTGANVLTF.

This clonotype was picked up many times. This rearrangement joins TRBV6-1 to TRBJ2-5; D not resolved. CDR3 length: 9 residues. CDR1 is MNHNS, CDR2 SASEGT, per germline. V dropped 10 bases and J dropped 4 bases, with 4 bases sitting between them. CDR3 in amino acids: CATRETQYF. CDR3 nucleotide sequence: TGTGCCACCAGAGAGACCCAGTACTTC.

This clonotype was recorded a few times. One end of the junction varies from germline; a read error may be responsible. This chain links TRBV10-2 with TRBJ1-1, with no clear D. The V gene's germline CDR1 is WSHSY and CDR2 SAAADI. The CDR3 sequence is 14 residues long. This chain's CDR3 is CASGDGPMNTEAFF. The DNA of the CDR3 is TGCGCCAGCGGTGACGGACCGATGAACACTGAAGCTTTCTTT.

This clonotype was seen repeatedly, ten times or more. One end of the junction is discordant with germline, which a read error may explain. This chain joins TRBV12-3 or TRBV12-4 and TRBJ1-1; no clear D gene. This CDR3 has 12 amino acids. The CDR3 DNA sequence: TGTGCCAGCAGTTTAGGAGGTCAGGACGGCAAGTTT. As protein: CASSLGGQDGKF.

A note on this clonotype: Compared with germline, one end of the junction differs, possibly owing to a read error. CDR3 DNA sequence: TGTGCCGGCAGCTTCTCCGGGAGGATCTCCTACAATGAGCAGTTCTTC. It translates to CAGSFSGRISYNEQFF. This chain joins TRBV11-1 and TRBJ2-1, with 7 bases identical to TRBD2. The CDR3 has 16 residues. Germline CDR1 is SGHAT and CDR2 is FQDESV (reference sequence).

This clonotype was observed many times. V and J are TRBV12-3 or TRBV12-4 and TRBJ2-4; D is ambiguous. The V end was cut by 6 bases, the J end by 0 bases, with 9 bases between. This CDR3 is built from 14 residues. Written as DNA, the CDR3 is TGTGCCAGCAGCTCTCCCCTAGCCAAAAACATTCAGTACTTC. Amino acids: CASSSPLAKNIQYF.

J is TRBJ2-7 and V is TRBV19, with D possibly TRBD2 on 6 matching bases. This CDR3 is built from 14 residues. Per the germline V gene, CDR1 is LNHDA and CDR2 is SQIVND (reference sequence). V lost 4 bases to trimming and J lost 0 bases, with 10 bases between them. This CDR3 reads CASSTTAGSYEQYF. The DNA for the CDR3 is TGTGCCAGTAGTACGACAGCGGGCTCCTACGAGCAGTACTTC.

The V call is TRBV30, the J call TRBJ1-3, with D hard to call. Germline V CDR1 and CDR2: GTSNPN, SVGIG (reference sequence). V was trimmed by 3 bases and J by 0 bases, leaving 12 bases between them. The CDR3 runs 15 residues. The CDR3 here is CAWRLGPSSGNTIYF. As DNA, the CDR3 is TGTGCCTGGAGATTAGGCCCGAGCTCTGGAAACACCATATATTTT.

The CDR3, as DNA: TGTGCCAGCAGTGAGTATCCTCGAGAGACCCAGTACTTC. As protein: CASSEYPRETQYF. This chain joins TRBV6-1 and TRBJ2-5; D call uncertain. Per the germline V gene, CDR1 is MNHNS and CDR2 is SASEGT. The CDR3 is 13 amino acids. Trimming took off 3 bases at V and 4 bases at J, with 9 bases between the two ends.

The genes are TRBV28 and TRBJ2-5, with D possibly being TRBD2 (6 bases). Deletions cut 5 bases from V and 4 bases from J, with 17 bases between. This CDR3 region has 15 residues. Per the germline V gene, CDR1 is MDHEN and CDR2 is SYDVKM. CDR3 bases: TGTGCCAGCAGTCCCCCGGGCAGGGAGGTAGAGACCCAGTACTTC. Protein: CASSPPGREVETQYF.

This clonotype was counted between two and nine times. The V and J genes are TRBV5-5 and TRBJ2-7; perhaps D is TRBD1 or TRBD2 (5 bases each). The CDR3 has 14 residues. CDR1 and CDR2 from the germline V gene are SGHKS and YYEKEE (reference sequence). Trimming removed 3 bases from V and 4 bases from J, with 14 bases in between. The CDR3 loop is CASSSSGANYEQYF. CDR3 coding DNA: TGTGCCAGCAGCTCCTCCGGGGCCAATTACGAGCAGTACTTC.